The 7 T cell receptor beta chains given below trace back to one sample, sequenced in a study of early T cells in non-severe SARS-CoV-2 infection. TCRdb reprocessed the 5' RACE reads via MiXCR and lists one record per CDR3 protein. In the table there are tens of thousands of distinct CDR3 sequences, approximately 9.9% of which are singletons. Sequenced material: whole blood. The receptors were sampled from an adult who was a healthcare worker with PCR-confirmed SARS-CoV-2 infection or an uninfected control (not recorded which).

The sample holds a few counts of this clonotype. This chain joins TRBV12-3 or TRBV12-4 and TRBJ1-5, with D tentatively TRBD1 (6 bases). V lost 6 bases to trimming and J lost 9 bases, with 15 bases between them. The CDR3 is made up of 13 amino acids. CDR3 nucleotides: TGTGCCAGCAGGGCTCAGGGGATTCCGCCCCAGCATTTT. This translates into CASRAQGIPPQHF.

This clonotype was counted ten times or more. V and J are TRBV28 and TRBJ2-3, with 9 bases fitting TRBD2. The CDR3 is made up of 15 amino acids. In germline, CDR1 is MDHEN, CDR2 SYDVKM. Trimming removed 5 bases from V and 7 bases from J; junction bases left unmatched: 10. The CDR3 sequence: CASSPLAGEANTQYF. DNA for the CDR3: TGTGCCAGCAGTCCCTTAGCGGGAGAGGCAAATACGCAGTATTTT.

This clonotype was seen many times. V gene TRBV3-1 combines with J gene TRBJ2-5; D not certain. This CDR3 is 14 amino acids long. V was shortened by 4 bases and J by 4 bases, with 13 bases between the two germline ends. CDR1 is LGHDT and CDR2 is YNNKEL in the germline V gene (reference sequence). Here the CDR3 reads CASSPTPLGETQYF. The DNA for the CDR3 is TGTGCCAGCAGCCCGACACCACTTGGAGAGACCCAGTACTTC.

This clonotype was counted ten times or more. The rearrangement links TRBV12-3 or TRBV12-4 to TRBJ1-3; 9 bases are a match to TRBD1. The CDR3 consists of 17 residues. V lost 6 bases to trimming and J lost 0 bases; unmatched junction nucleotides: 9. The CDR3 loop reads CASSPLQGASSGNTIYF. CDR3 nucleotide sequence: TGTGCCAGCAGCCCCTTACAGGGGGCGAGCTCTGGAAACACCATATATTTT.

The V gene is TRBV27, the J gene TRBJ2-5; D not certain. This CDR3 has 13 residues. CDR1 and CDR2 (germline): MNHEY, SMNVEV (reference sequence). Trimming took off 3 bases at V and 4 bases at J, with 9 bases between the two ends. DNA of the CDR3: TGTGCCAGCAGTTTTATTGGCCCAGAGACCCAGTACTTC. Its protein product is CASSFIGPETQYF.

In this sample, this clonotype turned up many times. The chain joins TRBV27 to TRBJ2-6; 7 bases match TRBD1. This CDR3 is built from 15 residues. Germline values: CDR1 MNHEY, CDR2 SMNVEV (reference sequence). With 6 bases clipped from V and 0 bases from J, the junction kept 2 bases outside the gene matches. The CDR3 is CASRNRGSGANVLTF. The DNA of the CDR3 is TGTGCCAGCAGAAACAGGGGCTCTGGGGCCAACGTCCTGACTTTC.

Many counts were recorded for this clonotype. The chain links TRBV9 to TRBJ2-7, with 8 bases identical to TRBD2. The germline gives CDR1 SGDLS, CDR2 YYNGEE. The CDR3 is made up of 18 amino acids. Trimming cost V 0 bases and J 1 base; bases outside gene matches: 12. CDR3: CASSVDVAGSPTSYEQYF. The CDR3 DNA reads TGTGCCAGCAGCGTAGATGTAGCGGGGAGCCCCACTTCCTACGAGCAGTACTTC.